This T cell receptor beta chain was identified in a study of low-dose radiotherapy and immunotherapy resistance in tumors (dated by TCRdb to 2021 to 2024). With regard to the full study: Cohort 1 received 0.5 Gy per fraction every 2 weeks, with a prescribed total PTV dose of 6.5 Gy. Patients in Cohort 2 were given 1 Gy per fraction every two weeks, for a total of 13 Gy across 26 weeks. Nivolumab was administered intravenously as a 240 mg flat dose every two weeks, and ipilimumab was administered intravenously at 1 mg/kg every six weeks. Intravenous cyclophosphamide at 200 mg/m2 was administered every two weeks, one day ahead of each radiation and immunotherapy administration. Starting on cycle 1 day 1, patients took 300 mg of aspirin by mouth once daily for four cycles. No randomization into treatment groups was done for the people taking part in the trial. Eight patients were included in the translational analysis: three from the first dose cohort and the first five from the second dose cohort.

Sequenced using an Illumina HiSeq 2500. To make first-strand cDNA, Superscript III was used along with a set of TRAV- and TRBV-specific primers so that both the TCRalpha and TCRbeta chains were covered. TCRs were amplified for about 20 PCR cycles with Phusion, using a constant-region primer paired with the adapter attached to the V primers. Amplification of the isolated mRNA was done with the MessageAmp II aRNA Amplification Kit, which involved an approximately 15-hour in vitro transcription at 37 degrees C. mRNA for TCR sequencing was isolated with the Dynabeads mRNA DIRECT Purification Kit. Indexed Illumina adapters were added in a second approximately 27-cycle Phusion PCR, and the resulting products were purified with AMPure XP beads. The authors' analysis ran thus. Custom Perl scripts pooled TCR sequences encoding the same protein, removed out-of-frame sequences and computed each clonotype's abundance. The analysis excluded TCR sequences that were supported by just one read. Among the metrics used to describe the repertoires were Shannon entropy, Gini index, clonality, richness, and the frequency of TCRs shared between repertoires. The public reads were quality trimmed at Q25 with fastp and then assembled into clones with MiXCR by TCRdb, keeping productive beta chains. Merged by CDR3 protein, the rows form single entries marked with the most common genes and DNA. TCRdb, rather than the study authors, made the V and J calls. In this sample the table shows tens of thousands of distinct CDR3 sequences, less than 20% of which occur a single time. The ten most abundant clones make up roughly 1.4% of the sample.

This clonotype has at least ten counts. Its antigen is unknown. No quality values exist for individual bases; no much larger clone is one base distant. The sample's time point label, in plain terms: after trial treatment. The treatment or condition label, read with the paper, signifies: LDRT plus nivolumab, ipilimumab, low-dose cyclophosphamide and aspirin (RACIN trial). Donors were enrolled in RACIN, a single-arm phase I dose-escalation trial in which nivolumab, ipilimumab, aspirin, low-dose cyclophosphamide and low-dose radiotherapy were combined. Patients were eligible if they had advanced solid tumors that were TIL-negative. The receptor's source is a male donor with prostate cancer. The material was PBMCs, obtained after low-dose radiotherapy plus immunotherapy.

The DNA sequence is as follows: TGTGCCAGCAATTGGACAGAGAACTGCAATGAGCAGTTCTTC. This yields the protein CASNWTENCNEQFF. Recombination linked TRBV27 to TRBJ2-1; matching of 6 bases hints at TRBD1 as the D gene. CDR3 length: 14 amino acids, cysteine to phenylalanine. Only the CDR3 region is kept as DNA, spanning 42 bases read in frame from base 1. V loses 7 bases, J loses 6 bases, and the germline ends lie 16 bases apart. CDR1 and CDR2 were assigned from the germline V gene (reference sequence) as MNHEY and SMNVEV.